This T cell receptor beta chain appears in the sequencing data of a study of regulatory T cells in long-lasting Graves disease. The time point: newly diagnosed GD, antithyroid drugs for less than 3 months. PBMC-derived RNA was used for the TCR library. CDR3 length equals 12 residues. Germline V gene lookup returns CDR1 SGDLS and CDR2 YYNGEE. Germline trimming cut 3 bases from V and 5 bases from J; bases unmatched to any gene: 1. This clonotype was seen ten or more times. The antigen remains undetermined. Findings and caveats of the study: Few sampled subjects may have lowered accuracy.

CDR3 regions were amplified by Arm-PCR using iRepertoire HTBI primers to build TCR beta libraries. TCRdb re-called the multiplex PCR reads with MiXCR, one entry per CDR3 protein. The sample has about 450,000 distinct CDR3 sequences, less than 20% seen once. These data were also reused for a study on T cells in Graves' hyperthyroidism and ophthalmopathy. That work states: The HTBI set primed first-round TCR CDR3 RT-PCR.

This specimen was peripheral blood mononuclear cells (PBMCs), taken at new diagnosis, from a patient treated with antithyroid drugs. The clonotype originates from a woman aged 25 to 39 with Graves disease. The chain recombines TRBV9 with TRBJ2-7; 8 nucleotides match TRBD1. The CDR3 loop reads CASSGQGNEQYF. The CDR3 region has the DNA TGTGCCAGCAGCGGACAGGGGAACGAGCAGTACTTC.